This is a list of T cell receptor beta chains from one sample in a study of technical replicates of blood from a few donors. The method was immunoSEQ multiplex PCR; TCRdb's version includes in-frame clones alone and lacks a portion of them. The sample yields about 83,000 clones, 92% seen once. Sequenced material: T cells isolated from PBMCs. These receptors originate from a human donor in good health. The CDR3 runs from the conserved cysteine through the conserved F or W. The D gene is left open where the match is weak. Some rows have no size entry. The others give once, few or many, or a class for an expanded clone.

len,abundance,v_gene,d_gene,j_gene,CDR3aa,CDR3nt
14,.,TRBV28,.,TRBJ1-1,CASSLFQSNTEAFF,TGTGCCAGCAGTTTATTTCAGTCGAACACTGAAGCTTTCTTT
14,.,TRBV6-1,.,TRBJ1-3,CASSTGSSGNTIYF,TGTGCCAGCAGTACAGGGAGCTCTGGAAACACCATATATTTT
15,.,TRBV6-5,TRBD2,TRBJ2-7,CASSPSGGTLYEQYF,TGTGCCAGCAGTCCTTCCGGGGGGACCCTCTACGAGCAGTACTTC
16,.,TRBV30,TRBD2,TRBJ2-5,CAWSSSLLAGRETQYF,TGTGCCTGGAGTTCCTCCCTCCTAGCGGGGCGGGAGACCCAGTACTTC
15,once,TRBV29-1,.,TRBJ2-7,CSVEDRQGVPYEQYF,TGCAGCGTTGAAGATCGGCAGGGCGTACCCTACGAGCAGTACTTC
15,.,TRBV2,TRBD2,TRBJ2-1,CASSPIDGLAGVQFF,TGTGCCAGCAGTCCTATAGACGGACTAGCGGGAGTGCAGTTCTTC
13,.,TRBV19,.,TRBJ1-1,CASSISPAGGAFF,TGTGCCAGTAGTATATCCCCCGCCGGAGGAGCTTTCTTT
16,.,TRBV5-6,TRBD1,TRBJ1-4,CASSLGGQGRNEKLFF,TGTGCCAGCAGCTTGGGTGGACAGGGAAGAAATGAAAAACTGTTTTTT
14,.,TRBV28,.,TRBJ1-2,CASSLTTANYGYTF,TGTGCCAGCAGCCTCACGACAGCTAACTATGGCTACACCTTC
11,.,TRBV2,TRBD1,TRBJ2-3,CAYTGADTQYF,TGTGCCTACACAGGGGCGGATACGCAGTATTTT
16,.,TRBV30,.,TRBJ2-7,CAWSVGQPSYNYEQYF,TGTGCCTGGAGTGTAGGACAGCCATCCTATAACTACGAGCAGTACTTC
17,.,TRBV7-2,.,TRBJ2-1,CASSPWPLGGELGEQFF,TGTGCCAGCAGTCCTTGGCCCTTAGGGGGAGAACTAGGTGAGCAGTTCTTC
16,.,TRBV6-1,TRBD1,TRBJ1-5,CASSDRTGYGSRPQHF,TGTGCCAGCAGTGATCGGACAGGCTATGGGAGCCGGCCCCAGCATTTT
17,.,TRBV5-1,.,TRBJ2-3,CASSPTPAGRGTDTQYF,TGCGCCAGCAGCCCGACGCCCGCGGGAAGGGGCACAGATACGCAGTATTTT
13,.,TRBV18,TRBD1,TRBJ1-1,CASSPPQGTEAFF,TGTGCCAGCTCACCTCCACAGGGGACTGAAGCTTTCTTT
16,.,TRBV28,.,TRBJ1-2,CASSLNPGRDNYGYTF,TGTGCCAGCAGTCTTAATCCAGGCCGGGATAACTATGGCTACACCTTC
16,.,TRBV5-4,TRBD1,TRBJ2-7,CASSPLVGQGAYEQYF,TGTGCCAGCAGCCCCCTCGTGGGACAGGGGGCCTACGAGCAGTACTTC
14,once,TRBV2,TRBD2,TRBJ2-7,CASSRTSGKIEQYF,TGTGCCAGCAGTCGGACTAGCGGGAAAATCGAGCAGTACTTC
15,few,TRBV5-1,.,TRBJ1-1,CASSLDSSLNTEAFF,TGCGCCAGCAGCCTCGACAGTTCCCTGAACACTGAAGCTTTCTTT
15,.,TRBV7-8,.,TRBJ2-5,CASSIRQGGQETQYF,TGTGCCAGCAGCATTAGACAGGGAGGTCAGGAGACCCAGTACTTC
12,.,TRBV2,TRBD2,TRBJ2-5,CASAGGQETQYF,TGTGCCAGCGCGGGGGGGCAAGAGACCCAGTACTTC
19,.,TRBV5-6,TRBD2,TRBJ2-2,CASSLLGLAGGRNTGELFF,TGTGCCAGCAGCTTGTTAGGGCTAGCGGGGGGCCGGAACACCGGGGAGCTGTTTTTT
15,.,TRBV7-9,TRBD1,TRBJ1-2,CASSLRGTDHYGYTF,TGTGCCAGCAGCTTACGCGGGACAGATCACTATGGCTACACCTTC
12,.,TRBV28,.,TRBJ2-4,CASNSQGGIQYF,TGTGCCAGCAATAGCCAGGGTGGCATTCAGTACTTC
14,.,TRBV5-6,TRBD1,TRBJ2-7,CASSLQGASYEQYF,TGTGCCAGCAGCCTACAGGGGGCCTCCTACGAGCAGTACTTC
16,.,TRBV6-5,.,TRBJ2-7,CASSYDFEALNNEQYF,TGTGCCAGCAGTTACGACTTCGAGGCCCTAAACAACGAGCAGTACTTC
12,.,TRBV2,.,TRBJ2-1,CASSFSEGEQFF,TGTGCCAGCAGTTTTAGTGAGGGTGAGCAGTTCTTC
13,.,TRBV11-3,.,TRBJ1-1,CASSGGGNTEAFF,TGTGCCAGCAGCGGTGGCGGGAACACTGAAGCTTTCTTT
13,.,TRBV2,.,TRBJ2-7,CASSEIQFYEQYF,TGTGCCAGCAGTGAAATACAGTTCTACGAGCAGTACTTC
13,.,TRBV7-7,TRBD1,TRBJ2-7,CASTKVGTGSQYF,TGTGCCAGCACCAAGGTCGGGACAGGGTCGCAGTACTTC
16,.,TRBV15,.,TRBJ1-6,CATSSPGAFPNSPLHF,TGTGCCACCAGCAGCCCAGGGGCGTTTCCTAATTCACCCCTCCACTTT
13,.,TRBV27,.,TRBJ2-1,CATGAPPYNEQFF,TGTGCTACTGGTGCCCCCCCCTACAATGAGCAGTTCTTC
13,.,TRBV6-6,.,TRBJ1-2,CASRSQGGYGYTF,TGTGCCAGCAGGTCTCAGGGCGGCTATGGCTACACCTTC
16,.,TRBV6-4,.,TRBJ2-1,CASSPTYRGGFYEQFF,TGTGCCAGCAGCCCCACTTACAGGGGGGGATTTTATGAGCAGTTCTTC
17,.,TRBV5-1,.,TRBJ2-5,CASSWNRDTLPRETQYF,TGCGCCAGCAGCTGGAACCGGGACACTCTCCCGAGAGAGACCCAGTACTTC
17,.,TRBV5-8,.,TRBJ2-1,CASSFSQTSGYYNEQFF,TGTGCCAGCAGCTTTTCCCAAACCAGCGGATATTACAATGAGCAGTTCTTC
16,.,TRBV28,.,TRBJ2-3,CASSSGGGPWIDTQYF,TGTGCCAGCAGTTCGGGGGGCGGGCCGTGGATAGATACGCAGTATTTT
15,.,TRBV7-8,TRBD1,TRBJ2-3,CASSPTTGVADTQYF,TGTGCCAGCAGCCCCACGACAGGGGTGGCAGATACGCAGTATTTT
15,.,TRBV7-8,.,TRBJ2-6,CASSFEASGANVLTF,TGTGCCAGCAGCTTCGAGGCCTCTGGGGCCAACGTCCTGACTTTC
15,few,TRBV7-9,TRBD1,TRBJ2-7,CASLTPTGPPGEQYF,TGTGCCAGCCTGACCCCGACAGGGCCCCCGGGGGAGCAGTACTTC
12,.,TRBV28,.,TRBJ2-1,CALGSSYNEQFF,TGTGCCCTAGGCAGCTCCTACAATGAGCAGTTCTTC
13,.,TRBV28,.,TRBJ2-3,CASSIQGGYTQYF,TGTGCCAGCAGTATCCAGGGAGGCTATACGCAGTATTTT
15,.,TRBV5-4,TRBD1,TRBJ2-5,CASSLERGRQETQYF,TGTGCCAGCAGCTTGGAGAGGGGGCGTCAAGAGACCCAGTACTTC
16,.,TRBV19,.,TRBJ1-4,CASSIDHGIRGEKLFF,TGTGCCAGTAGTATAGATCACGGGATTCGGGGTGAAAAACTGTTTTTT
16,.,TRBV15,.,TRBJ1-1,CATSSLRNSLNTEAFF,TGTGCCACCAGCAGCCTCAGGAACAGCCTGAACACTGAAGCTTTCTTT
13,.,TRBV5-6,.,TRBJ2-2,CASSTANTGELFF,TGTGCCAGCAGCACAGCGAACACCGGGGAGCTGTTTTTT
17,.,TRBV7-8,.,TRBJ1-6,CASSLWGGAAYNSPLHF,TGTGCCAGCAGCTTATGGGGTGGGGCCGCTTATAATTCACCCCTCCACTTT
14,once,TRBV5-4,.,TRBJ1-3,CASSFGQSGNTIYF,TGTGCCAGCAGCTTTGGTCAGTCTGGAAACACCATATATTTT
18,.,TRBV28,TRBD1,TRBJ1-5,CASSSWTGPGVGNQPQHF,TGTGCCAGCAGTTCGTGGACAGGCCCCGGGGTTGGCAATCAGCCCCAGCATTTT
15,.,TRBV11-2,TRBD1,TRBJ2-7,CASSLGSDRAYEQYF,TGTGCCAGCAGCTTGGGATCGGACAGGGCCTACGAGCAGTACTTC
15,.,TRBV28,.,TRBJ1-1,CASSGVGEMNTEAFF,TGTGCCAGCAGTGGGGTAGGGGAAATGAACACTGAAGCTTTCTTT
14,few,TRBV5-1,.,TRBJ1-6,CASSLGQNNSPLHF,TGCGCCAGCAGCTTGGGACAGAATAATTCACCCCTCCACTTT
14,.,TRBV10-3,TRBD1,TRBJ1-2,CAIRPRGTGHGYTF,TGTGCCATCAGACCCCGGGGGACAGGGCATGGCTACACCTTC
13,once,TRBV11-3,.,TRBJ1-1,CASSLSAWTEAFF,TGTGCCAGCAGCTTAAGTGCGTGGACTGAAGCTTTCTTT
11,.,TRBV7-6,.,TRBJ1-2,CAVLAYYGYTF,TGTGCCGTTTTAGCGTACTATGGCTACACCTTC
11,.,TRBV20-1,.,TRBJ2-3,CSWIDRIPPVF,TGCAGCTGGATAGACAGGATTCCCCCCGTTTTT
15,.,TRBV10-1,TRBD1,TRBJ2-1,CASSLTGNTYNEQFF,TGCGCCAGCAGTCTGACAGGGAACACCTACAATGAGCAGTTCTTC